A single sample is the source of the 27 T cell receptor beta chains below, sequenced in a study of shared clonotypes between healthy human individuals. This table comes from immunoSEQ multiplex PCR, and its TCRdb copy is limited to in-frame clones, with some not included. The sample consists of 2 million to 3 million clones, over 85% of them appearing once. Sequencing was carried out using naive CD4+ T cells from PBMCs. Subset described: CD45RA+ positively selected. The receptors stem from a man in his late teens or twenties in good health. Some clones in this sample may be carry-over from other donors' samples.

The CDR3 protein is CASSQAHRYTGELFF. The CDR3 DNA sequence: TGCGCCAGCAGCCAAGCCCATAGGTATACCGGGGAGCTGTTTTTT. The rearrangement links TRBV4-1 to TRBJ2-2, with D uncertain. The ends were cut back, 1 base at V and 5 bases at J, with 11 bases in the middle. Germline values: CDR1 MGHRA, CDR2 YSYEKL. The CDR3 runs 15 residues.

This rearrangement joins TRBV7-2 to TRBJ1-1, with a tentative D call TRBD1 (5 bases). The CDR3 covers 17 residues. V was clipped by 1 base and J by 2 bases, with 17 bases between them. CDR1 is SGHTA, CDR2 FQGNSA, per germline. The CDR3 DNA is TGTGCCAGCAGCTTAGTCCCAGGGAAGTCAAGAAACACTGAAGCTTTCTTT. Protein sequence: CASSLVPGKSRNTEAFF.

V gene TRBV5-1 combines with J gene TRBJ2-2; no clear D. Germline V gene lookup returns CDR1 SGHRS and CDR2 YFSETQ. CDR3 size: 15 residues. V lost 0 bases and J 2 bases, leaving 8 bases between the germline ends. CDR3 loop: CASSLDTLNTGELFF. CDR3 bases: TGCGCCAGCAGCTTGGACACCCTTAACACCGGGGAGCTGTTTTTT.

The chain links TRBV15 to TRBJ1-5, with 7 bases matching TRBD1. V gave up 4 bases and J gave up 7 bases; unmatched junction bases: 13. This CDR3 comprises 16 residues. Germline V lookup: CDR1 LNHNV, CDR2 YYDKDF (reference sequence). CDR3 sequence: CATSKRQGIREQPQHF. The CDR3 coding sequence is TGTGCCACCAGCAAAAGACAGGGCATCAGAGAACAGCCCCAGCATTTT. Supplemented by reference TRBV15 and TRBJ1-5, the full variable domain reads DAMVIQNPRYQVTQFGKPVTLSCSQTLNHNVMYWYQQKSSQAPKLLFHYYDKDFNNEADTPDNFQSRRPNTSFCFLDIRSPGLGDTAMYLCATSKRQGIREQPQHFGDGTRLSIL.

The rearrangement joins TRBV6-6 to TRBJ1-1, with D maybe TRBD1 (5 bases). Germline V CDR1 and CDR2: MNHNY, SVGAGI (reference sequence). The germline V and J ends were trimmed by 4 bases and 1 base, with 10 bases remaining between them. The CDR3 has 14 amino acids. The CDR3 DNA is TGTGCCAGCAGTTCAGGGACGGGGAACACTGAAGCTTTCTTT. Translation: CASSSGTGNTEAFF.

The V call is TRBV7-2, the J call TRBJ1-3; D unclear. The V and J ends lost 1 base and 0 bases respectively, with 13 bases between them. The V gene's germline CDR1 is SGHTA and CDR2 FQGNSA. The CDR3 totals 17 residues. Written as DNA, the CDR3 is TGTGCCAGCAGCTTAGATCTGGACGGCTACTCTGGAAACACCATATATTTT. Its protein is CASSLDLDGYSGNTIYF.

The rearrangement links TRBV2 to TRBJ2-1; the D call may be TRBD1 or TRBD2 (5 bases each). This CDR3 spans 14 amino acids. The V gene's germline CDR1 is SNHLY and CDR2 FYNNEI. Between the trimmed V and J ends, which lost 10 bases and 0 bases, there was a span of 13 bases. DNA of the CDR3: TGTGCCACGGGACCCGAGGGCTCCTACAATGAGCAGTTCTTC. Encoded protein: CATGPEGSYNEQFF. The whole variable domain, remainder taken from reference TRBV2 and TRBJ2-1, is EPEVTQTPSHQVTQMGQEVILRCVPISNHLYFYWYRQILGQKVEFLVSFYNNEISEKSEIFDDQFSVERPDGSNFTLKIRSTKLEDSAMYFCATGPEGSYNEQFFGPGTRLTVL.

The chain combines TRBV14 with TRBJ2-2, with no clear D. V gave up 3 bases and J gave up 1 base, with 15 bases separating them. This CDR3 comprises 17 residues. Germline CDR1 and CDR2: SGHDN and FVKESK. Written as DNA, the CDR3 is TGTGCCAGCAGCCAGACAACGAAGGCCAGGAACACCGGGGAGCTGTTTTTT. Translating it yields CASSQTTKARNTGELFF.

The CDR3 reads CASSGYRGIVSYEQYF. As DNA, the CDR3 is TGTGCCAGCAGTGGCTACAGGGGGATCGTATCCTACGAGCAGTACTTC. The J gene is TRBJ2-7, the V gene TRBV6-1; TRBD1 matches at 8 bases. Germline V gene data show CDR1 as MNHNS and CDR2 as SASEGT. There are 16 residues in the CDR3. J was trimmed by 1 base and V by 4 bases; bases with no gene match: 9.

This chain connects TRBV5-1 to TRBJ2-2; D may be TRBD2 (5 bases). With 1 base removed from V and 6 bases from J, the gap between germline ends came to 16 bases. CDR3 length equals 16 residues. The germline gives CDR1 SGHRS, CDR2 YFSETQ. For the CDR3, the DNA is TGCGCCAGCAGCTTGTTGGCTAGCCGAGGCGCCGGGGAGCTGTTTTTT. It codes for CASSLLASRGAGELFF.

The J gene is TRBJ2-3, the V gene TRBV21-1; TRBD1 is the table's D call, not checked against the DNA. TRBV21-1 is a recognized pseudogene. The CDR3 sequence is 16 residues long. CDR3 in amino acids: CASRLTGQGKADTQYF. Written as DNA, the CDR3 is TGTGCCAGCAGACTTACGGGACAGGGTAAGGCAGATACGCAGTATTTT.

The chain has TRBV6-5 and TRBJ2-6; D is unresolved. The length of the CDR3 is 15 residues. Looked up from germline, CDR1 is MNHEY and CDR2 is SVGAGI. The V end was cut by 8 bases, the J end by 0 bases, with 11 bases between. The CDR3 sequence is CASRKVPSGANVLTF. CDR3 sequence (DNA): TGTGCCAGCCGTAAGGTTCCCTCTGGGGCCAACGTCCTGACTTTC.

V usage is TRBV5-1 and J usage is TRBJ1-3; D is ambiguous. V dropped 4 bases and J dropped 0 bases, with 14 bases sitting between them. The CDR3 has 16 residues. Germline loops: CDR1 SGHRS, CDR2 YFSETQ. CDR3 DNA: TGCGCCAGCAGCGCTTCCGGACCCAGCTCTGGAAACACCATATATTTT. This gives the protein CASSASGPSSGNTIYF.

This clone was counted once. The chain links TRBV19 to TRBJ1-2, with 7 bases fitting TRBD1. The CDR3 runs 12 residues. V trimming: 7 bases; J trimming: 7 bases; junction bases outside the gene matches: 6. From germline, CDR1 is LNHDA and CDR2 SQIVND (reference sequence). The CDR3 here is CASTLGQVGYTF. The CDR3 DNA reads as TGTGCCAGTACCCTCGGACAGGTTGGCTACACCTTC.

This rearrangement joins TRBV29-1 to TRBJ1-5; D gene unclear. The CDR3 covers 13 residues. CDR1 and CDR2 from the germline V gene are SQVTM and ANQGSEA. V was clipped by 5 bases and J by 4 bases, with 12 bases between them. The CDR3 protein is CSVRQTRNQPQHF. The CDR3, as DNA: TGCAGCGTTAGGCAGACTAGAAATCAGCCCCAGCATTTT. Variable domain in full (rest from reference TRBV29-1 and TRBJ1-5): SAVISQKPSRDICQRGTSLTIQCQVDSQVTMMFWYRQQPGQSLTLIATANQGSEATYESGFVIDKFPISRPNLTFSTLTVSNMSPEDSSIYLCSVRQTRNQPQHFGDGTRLSIL.

This chain links TRBV7-8 with TRBJ2-5; D gene unclear. Germline assignment: CDR1 SGHVS and CDR2 FQNEAQ. The V end lost 1 base, the J end lost 5 bases, and 11 bases lay between the germline ends. The CDR3 covers 14 residues. CDR3 DNA: TGTGCCAGCAGCTTAGGGGGTCGTCAGGAGACCCAGTACTTC. It translates to CASSLGGRQETQYF.

V gene TRBV5-1 combines with J gene TRBJ2-3; D possibly corresponds to TRBD2 (6 bases). Germline V CDR1 and CDR2: SGHRS, YFSETQ. V was cut by 4 bases and J by 2 bases, with 20 bases left in between. The CDR3 length is 17 residues. In nucleotides, the CDR3 is TGCGCCAGCAGCGATATAACGGGAGCTTCCCCCACAGATACGCAGTATTTT. Translation gives CASSDITGASPTDTQYF.

As concerns this clone: This sample includes further DNA sequences coding for the same CDR3. The CDR3 here is CASSPPGGNTIYF. CDR3 sequence (DNA): TGTGCCAGCAGTCCTCCAGGGGGAAACACCATATATTTT. The chain is built from TRBV28 and TRBJ1-3; D is perhaps TRBD1 (5 bases). This CDR3 region has 13 residues. Germline CDR1 is MDHEN and CDR2 is SYDVKM. V dropped 5 bases and J dropped 4 bases, with 9 bases sitting between them.

The chain employs TRBV7-3 and TRBJ2-1, with TRBD2 matching 13 bases. The CDR3 runs to 14 residues. Looked up from germline, CDR1 is SGHTA and CDR2 is FQGTGA. V was pared by 4 bases and J by 15 bases, with 9 bases of the junction left unmatched. For the CDR3, the DNA is TGTGCCAGCAGCTCTAGGACTAGCGGGAGACATTTGTTCTTC. Its protein product is CASSSRTSGRHLFF.

The chain joins TRBV10-1 to TRBJ2-3; 12 bases are shared with TRBD2. Looked up from germline, CDR1 is WNHNN and CDR2 is SYGVQD (reference sequence). This CDR3 contains 17 residues. With V trimmed by 0 bases and J by 3 bases, 4 bases remained unmatched. CDR3 DNA sequence: TGCGCCAGCAGTGAGTCGAGACTAGCGGGAGCAACAGATACGCAGTATTTT. Encoded protein: CASSESRLAGATDTQYF.

The chain is built from TRBV18 and TRBJ2-5; D uncertain. Germline V CDR1 and CDR2: KGHSH, LQKENI. The CDR3 loop spans 14 amino acids. V dropped 1 base and J dropped 3 bases, with 9 bases sitting between them. The DNA for the CDR3 is TGTGCCAGCTCACCACTAGGTAGGAAAGAGACCCAGTACTTC. Encoded protein: CASSPLGRKETQYF.

This clone was picked up one time. The chain is built from TRBV10-3 and TRBJ1-2; no firm D call. CDR1 is ENHRY and CDR2 is SYGVKD in the germline V gene. CDR3 length: 15 amino acids. Trimming pared 2 bases from V and 4 bases from J, leaving 14 bases between. The CDR3 spells CAISEGGGKSYGYTF. CDR3 DNA sequence: TGTGCCATCAGTGAGGGCGGAGGGAAGAGCTATGGCTACACCTTC.

To note about this clone: Other DNA sequences in the sample encode the same CDR3. V and J are TRBV5-1 and TRBJ2-5, with TRBD2 matching 9 bases. From germline, CDR1 is SGHRS and CDR2 YFSETQ. The CDR3 consists of 13 residues. J was trimmed by 3 bases and V by 4 bases; bases with no gene match: 1. The CDR3 spells CASSRLAEETQYF. The CDR3 bases are TGCGCCAGCAGCCGACTAGCGGAAGAGACCCAGTACTTC.

V gene TRBV6-6 combines with J gene TRBJ1-4, with D tentatively TRBD1 (6 bases). Trimming stripped 10 bases from V and 7 bases from J, with 22 bases between. CDR3 length: 15 residues. Germline loops: CDR1 MNHNY, CDR2 SVGAGI (reference sequence). The CDR3, as DNA: TGTGCCACCATGGGGAGGGGACACTTGGGTGAAAAACTGTTTTTT. Its translation is CATMGRGHLGEKLFF.

As regards this clone: This sample includes further DNA sequences coding for the same CDR3. V usage is TRBV29-1 and J usage is TRBJ2-7, with 11 bases identical to TRBD1. The CDR3 extends over 15 amino acids. From germline, CDR1 is SQVTM and CDR2 ANQGSEA. The V gene end was trimmed by 3 bases and the J gene end by 2 bases; junction bases not matched to a gene: 6. DNA for the CDR3: TGCAGCGTTGAGAAAGGGACAGGGGGAACCTACGAGCAGTACTTC. This encodes CSVEKGTGGTYEQYF.

This clone was seen just once. The V call is TRBV28, the J call TRBJ1-2; D may be TRBD1 (5 bases). The CDR3 contains 14 residues. Germline-derived CDR1 and CDR2 are MDHEN and SYDVKM. Between the trimmed V and J ends, which lost 1 base and 8 bases, there was a span of 14 bases. In DNA form, the CDR3 reads TGTGCCAGCAGTTTATTCGGTCCCCAGGGCGGCTACACCTTC. As protein: CASSLFGPQGGYTF.

This clone was seen more than once but under ten times. The chain links TRBV2 to TRBJ1-1; D is ambiguous. Germline V gene lookup returns CDR1 SNHLY and CDR2 FYNNEI. The V and J ends lost 3 bases and 1 base respectively, with 9 bases between them. This CDR3 contains 14 residues. DNA for the CDR3: TGTGCCAGCAGTGACTTGTTAGAGAACACTGAAGCTTTCTTT. Translating it yields CASSDLLENTEAFF. The whole variable domain, remainder taken from reference TRBV2 and TRBJ1-1, is EPEVTQTPSHQVTQMGQEVILRCVPISNHLYFYWYRQILGQKVEFLVSFYNNEISEKSEIFDDQFSVERPDGSNFTLKIRSTKLEDSAMYFCASSDLLENTEAFFGQGTRLTVV.